These 6 T cell receptor beta chains were sequenced from one sample in a study of shared clonotypes between healthy human individuals. Sequencing used immunoSEQ multiplex PCR; TCRdb keeps in-frame clones, though not all of them. This sample has approximately 2,000,000 clones, with 85% to 95% found just once. Sequenced: naive CD4+ T cells from PBMCs. Sample subset: CD45RA+ positively selected. These receptors all come from a man between 18 and 35 years old in good health. Some clones in this sample may be carry-over from other donors' samples.

To note about this clone: The same CDR3 also results from other DNA sequences found in this sample. The gene calls are TRBV28 and TRBJ2-1; D unresolved. Trimming shortened V by 5 bases and J by 7 bases, and 6 bases separated the two germline ends. The CDR3 sequence is 11 residues long. Germline lookup yields CDR1 MDHEN and CDR2 SYDVKM. CDR3 loop: CASSPRNEQFF. The CDR3 nucleotides read TGTGCCAGCAGTCCCCGGAATGAGCAGTTCTTC.

This clone was counted a single time. CDR3 DNA: TGTGCCAGCAACACGAAGGGGGACGAGCAGTACTTC. Translated: CASNTKGDEQYF. V and J are TRBV28 and TRBJ2-7; TRBD1 is a possible D gene (6 bases). The CDR3 runs to 12 residues. Trimming took 7 bases from V and 5 from J, leaving 12 bases between them. The germline V gene has CDR1 MDHEN and CDR2 SYDVKM.

V gene TRBV28 combines with J gene TRBJ2-6; TRBD1 matches at 9 bases. V was pared by 6 bases and J by 0 bases, with 9 bases of the junction left unmatched. The germline CDR1 and CDR2 sequences are MDHEN and SYDVKM. The CDR3 is made up of 18 amino acids. CDR3 sequence (DNA): TGTGCCAGCAGCCACCGGACAGGGGTTAGCTCTGGGGCCAACGTCCTGACTTTC. This encodes CASSHRTGVSSGANVLTF. Filled out from reference TRBV28 and TRBJ2-6, the complete variable domain reads DVKVTQSSRYLVKRTGEKVFLECVQDMDHENMFWYRQDPGLGLRLIYFSYDVKMKEKGDIPEGYSVSREKKERFSLILESASTNQTSMYLCASSHRTGVSSGANVLTFGAGSRLTVL.

The chain is built from TRBV11-3 and TRBJ2-7; TRBD1 matches at 7 bases. CDR3 length: 13 amino acids. Trimming removed 11 bases from V and 0 bases from J; junction bases left unmatched: 7. Germline assignment: CDR1 SGHNT and CDR2 YENEEA. The CDR3 DNA sequence: TGTGCCGACCTACAGGGGAGCTCCTACGAGCAGTACTTC. As protein: CADLQGSSYEQYF.

The genes are TRBV5-1 and TRBJ1-5, with D maybe TRBD1 (6 bases). Looked up from germline, CDR1 is SGHRS and CDR2 is YFSETQ. V lost 4 bases and J lost 7, with 15 bases in between. This CDR3 is built from 14 residues. CDR3 in amino acids: CASSAGAGEQPQHF. The DNA for the CDR3 is TGCGCCAGCAGCGCCGGGGCAGGGGAACAGCCCCAGCATTTT.

The rearrangement uses TRBV4-3 and TRBJ2-7; TRBD2 matches 10 bases. This CDR3 comprises 16 residues. The germline V gene encodes CDR1 LGHNA and CDR2 YSLEER. V lost 1 base and J lost 0; bases outside the gene matches: 3. Here the CDR3 reads CASSQGSSGSSYEQYF. The CDR3 DNA sequence: TGCGCCAGCAGCCAAGGGTCTAGCGGGAGCTCCTACGAGCAGTACTTC.